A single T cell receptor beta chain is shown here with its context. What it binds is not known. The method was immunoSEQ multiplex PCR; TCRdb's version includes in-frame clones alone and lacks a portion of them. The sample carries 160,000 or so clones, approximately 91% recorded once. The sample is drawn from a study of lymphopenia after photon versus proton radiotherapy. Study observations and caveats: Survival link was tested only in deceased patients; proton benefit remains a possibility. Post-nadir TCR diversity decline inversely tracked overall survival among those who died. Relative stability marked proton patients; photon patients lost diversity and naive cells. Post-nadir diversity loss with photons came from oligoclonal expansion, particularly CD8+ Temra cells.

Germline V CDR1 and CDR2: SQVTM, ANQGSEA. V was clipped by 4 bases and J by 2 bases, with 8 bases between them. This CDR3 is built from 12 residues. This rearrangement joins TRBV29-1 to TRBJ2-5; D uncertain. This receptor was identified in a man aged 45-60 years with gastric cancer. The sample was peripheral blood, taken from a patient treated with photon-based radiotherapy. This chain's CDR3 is CSVVSRQETQYF. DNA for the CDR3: TGCAGCGTTGTGAGCAGGCAAGAGACCCAGTACTTC.